This TCR beta chain derives from a study of blood T cell repertoires in COVID-19. Whole-study context: From the United States, Italy and Spain came samples of acute and convalescent COVID-19.

Here immunoSEQ multiplex PCR was the method, and the copy in TCRdb shows in-frame clones only, minus some. The sample consists of 100,000 to 150,000 clones, about four fifths of them appearing once. Between the trimmed V and J ends, which lost 1 base and 1 base, there was a span of 10 bases. The germline V gene has CDR1 LGHDT and CDR2 YNNKEL (reference sequence). This CDR3 contains 15 residues. This clone was found a few times. The chain carries TRBV3-1 (or the pseudogene TRBV3-2) and TRBJ1-1; D gene ambiguous. The material sequenced was peripheral blood. This TCR derives from a woman aged 50 to 60 with acute or convalescent COVID-19. This CDR3 reads CASSQGVARNTEAFF. The CDR3 region has the DNA TGTGCCAGCAGCCAAGGTGTAGCCAGGAACACTGAAGCTTTCTTT.